The clone carrying this TCR beta chain came up a few times. What it recognizes is unknown. The CDR3 is 13 amino acids. V shed 7 bases and J shed 1 base, with 13 bases lying between them. Germline lookup yields CDR1 SQVTM and CDR2 ANQGSEA. Investigators isolated RNA and reverse transcribed it into cDNA to act as the sequencing template. TCRdb's copy holds only in-frame clones and misses some; the assay was immunoSEQ multiplex PCR. The sample includes approximately 220,000 clones, about two fifths seen only once; the top ten take 0.45% to 0.55%. The data derive from a study of CD8+ T cells in alopecia areata. Study-level points and caveats: Many expanded lesional clones persisted in scalp and blood during tofacitinib. Greater clonality was observed in lesional scalp samples, especially alopecia totalis/universalis, versus normal scalp.

Described treatment: oral pan-JAK inhibitor, 5-10 mg twice daily. Here the sequenced sample was CD4+ T cells sorted from blood, taken around week 34, from a patient treated with tofacitinib. The clonotype was recovered from a human donor with alopecia areata. The chain has TRBV29-1 and TRBJ1-1; D call uncertain. In DNA, the CDR3 is TGCAGCGCCCTAGGACGGAAGAACACTGAAGCTTTCTTT. Amino acid sequence: CSALGRKNTEAFF.